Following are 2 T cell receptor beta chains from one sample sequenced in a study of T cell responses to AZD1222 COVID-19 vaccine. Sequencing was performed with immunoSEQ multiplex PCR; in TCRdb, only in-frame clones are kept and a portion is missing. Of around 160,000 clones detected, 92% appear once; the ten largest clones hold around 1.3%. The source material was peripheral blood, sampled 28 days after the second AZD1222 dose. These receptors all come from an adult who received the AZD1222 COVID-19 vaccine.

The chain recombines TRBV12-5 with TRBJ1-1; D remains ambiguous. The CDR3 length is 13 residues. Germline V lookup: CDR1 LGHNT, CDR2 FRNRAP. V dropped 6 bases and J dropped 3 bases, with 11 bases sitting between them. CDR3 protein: CASGPQADTEAFF. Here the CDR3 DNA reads TGTGCTAGTGGCCCGCAGGCAGACACTGAAGCTTTCTTT. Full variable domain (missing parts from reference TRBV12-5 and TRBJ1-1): DARVTQTPRHKVTEMGQEVTMRCQPILGHNTVFWYRQTMMQGLELLAYFRNRAPLDDSGMPKDRFSAEMPDATLATLKIQPSEPRDSAVYFCASGPQADTEAFFGQGTRLTVV.

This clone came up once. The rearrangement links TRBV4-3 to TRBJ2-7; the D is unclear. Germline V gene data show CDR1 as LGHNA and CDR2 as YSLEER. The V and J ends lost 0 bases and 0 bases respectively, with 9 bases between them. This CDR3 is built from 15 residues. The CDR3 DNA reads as TGCGCCAGCAGCCAAGAATTACGGAGCTCCTACGAGCAGTACTTC. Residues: CASSQELRSSYEQYF.